This T cell receptor beta chain came from a study of shared clonotypes between healthy human individuals. About the research overall: CD4 naive cells filled three plates per donor, CD4 memory three, CD8 naive two and CD8 memory one. Study-wide findings and caveats: For naive CD4 cells, 5% to 6.5% of clonotypes were shared across a few donors.

A remark on this clone: Its target is unknown.

V gave up 0 bases and J gave up 2 bases; unmatched junction bases: 1. Per the germline V gene, CDR1 is SGHRS and CDR2 is YFSETQ. This CDR3 comprises 14 residues. Among the donors, all were Caucasian adults who lived in Nashville, Tennessee. At deep level, the assay was performed. TCRdb's copy holds only in-frame clones and misses some; the assay was immunoSEQ multiplex PCR. This table has approximately 2.4 million clones, approximately 94% appearing once. The sample comprised naive CD4+ T cells sorted from blood. The sample's subset: CD45RA+ positively selected. The sequence was obtained from a man between 18 and 35 years old in good health. V and J are TRBV5-1 and TRBJ2-7; 8 positions agree with TRBD1. In DNA, the CDR3 is TGCGCCAGCAGCTTGGAGGGACAGGCCTACGAGCAGTACTTC. Translated: CASSLEGQAYEQYF.